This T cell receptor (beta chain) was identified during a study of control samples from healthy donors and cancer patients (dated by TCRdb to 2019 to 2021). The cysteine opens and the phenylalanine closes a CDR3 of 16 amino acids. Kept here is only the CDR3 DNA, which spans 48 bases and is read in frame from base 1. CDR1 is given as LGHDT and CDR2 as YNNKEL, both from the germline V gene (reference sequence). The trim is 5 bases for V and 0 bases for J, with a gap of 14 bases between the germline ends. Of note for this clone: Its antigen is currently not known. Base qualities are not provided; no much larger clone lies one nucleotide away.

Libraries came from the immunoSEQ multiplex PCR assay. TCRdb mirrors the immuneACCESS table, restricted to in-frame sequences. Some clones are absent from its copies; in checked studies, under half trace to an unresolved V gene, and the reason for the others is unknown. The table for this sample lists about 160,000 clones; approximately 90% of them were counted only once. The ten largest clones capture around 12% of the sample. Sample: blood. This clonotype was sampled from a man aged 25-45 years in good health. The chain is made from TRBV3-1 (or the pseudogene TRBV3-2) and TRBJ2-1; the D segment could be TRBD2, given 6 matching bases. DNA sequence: TGTGCCAGCAGCTTGGGACTTCCGAGCTCCTACAATGAGCAGTTCTTC. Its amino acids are CASSLGLPSSYNEQFF.